Here is one TCR beta chain with its context. The Seattle patients joined while their infection was active and were tracked longitudinally afterward. Germline loops: CDR1 MNHNS, CDR2 SASEGT. This CDR3 contains 13 residues. Trimming removed 2 bases from V and 6 bases from J, with 10 bases in between. This record belongs to a study of blood T cell repertoires in COVID-19. As handled by the study authors: Scientists estimated how many nucleated cells there were by amplifying reference gene primers. Generated by immunoSEQ multiplex PCR, the TCRdb table keeps only in-frame clones and is missing some. The V and J calls and clone size were taken over from that table, and D and trimming were inferred from the DNA. The repertoire holds about 320,000 clones, about 91% seen once, with approximately 1.6% in the top ten.

The J gene is TRBJ1-1, the V gene TRBV6-1; D not resolved. The sequenced sample consisted of peripheral blood. The clonotype comes from a woman aged 25 to 39 with COVID-19, enrolled during active disease. CDR3 nucleotide sequence: TGTGCCAGCAGTGAAAGTAGTGAGTCTGAAGCTTTCTTT. Protein product: CASSESSESEAFF.